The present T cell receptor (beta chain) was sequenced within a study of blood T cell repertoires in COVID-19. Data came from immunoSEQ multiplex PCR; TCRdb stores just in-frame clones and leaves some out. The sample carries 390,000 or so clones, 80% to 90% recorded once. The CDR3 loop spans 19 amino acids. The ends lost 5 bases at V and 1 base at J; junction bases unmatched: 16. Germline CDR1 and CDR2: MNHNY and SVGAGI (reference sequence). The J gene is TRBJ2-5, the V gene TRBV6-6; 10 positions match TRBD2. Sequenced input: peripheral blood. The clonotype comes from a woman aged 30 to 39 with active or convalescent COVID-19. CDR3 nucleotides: TGTGCCAGCAGTCTCTACTGGACTAGCGGCGGGCACCTCCAAGAGACCCAGTACTTC. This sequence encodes CASSLYWTSGGHLQETQYF.